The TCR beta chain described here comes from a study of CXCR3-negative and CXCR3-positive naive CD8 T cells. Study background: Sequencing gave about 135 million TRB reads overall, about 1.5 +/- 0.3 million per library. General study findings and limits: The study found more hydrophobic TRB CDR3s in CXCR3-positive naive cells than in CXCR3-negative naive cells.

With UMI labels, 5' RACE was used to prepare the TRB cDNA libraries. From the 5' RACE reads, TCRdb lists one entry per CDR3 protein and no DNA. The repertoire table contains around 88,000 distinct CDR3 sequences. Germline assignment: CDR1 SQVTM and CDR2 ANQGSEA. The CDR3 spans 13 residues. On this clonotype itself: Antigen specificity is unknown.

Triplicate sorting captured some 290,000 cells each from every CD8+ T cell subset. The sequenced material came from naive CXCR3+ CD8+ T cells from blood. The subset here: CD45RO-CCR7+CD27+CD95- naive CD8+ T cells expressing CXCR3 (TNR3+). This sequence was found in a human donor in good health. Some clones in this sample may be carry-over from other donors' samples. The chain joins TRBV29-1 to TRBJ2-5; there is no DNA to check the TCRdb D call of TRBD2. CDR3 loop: CSGEIAGRETQYF. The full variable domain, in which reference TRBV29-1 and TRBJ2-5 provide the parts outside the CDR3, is SAVISQKPSRDICQRGTSLTIQCQVDSQVTMMFWYRQQPGQSLTLIATANQGSEATYESGFVIDKFPISRPNLTFSTLTVSNMSPEDSSIYLCSGEIAGRETQYFGPGTRLLVL.